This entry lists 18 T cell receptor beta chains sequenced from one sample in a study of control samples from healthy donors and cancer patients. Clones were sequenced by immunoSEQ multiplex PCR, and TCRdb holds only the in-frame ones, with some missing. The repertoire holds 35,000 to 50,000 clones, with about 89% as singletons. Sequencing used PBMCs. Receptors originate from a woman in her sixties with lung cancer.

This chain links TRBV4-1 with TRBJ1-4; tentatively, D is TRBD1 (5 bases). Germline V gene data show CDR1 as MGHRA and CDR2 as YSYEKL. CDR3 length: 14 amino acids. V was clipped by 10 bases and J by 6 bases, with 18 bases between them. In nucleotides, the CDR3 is TGCGCCACCCAAAGAGGTCAGGGAGATGAAAAACTGTTTTTT. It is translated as CATQRGQGDEKLFF.

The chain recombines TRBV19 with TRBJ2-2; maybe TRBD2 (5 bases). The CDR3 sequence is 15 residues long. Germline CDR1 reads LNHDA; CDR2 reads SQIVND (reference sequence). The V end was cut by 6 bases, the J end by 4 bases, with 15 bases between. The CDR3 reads CASSGKISGTGELFF. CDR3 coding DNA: TGTGCCAGTAGCGGGAAGATAAGTGGCACCGGGGAGCTGTTTTTT.

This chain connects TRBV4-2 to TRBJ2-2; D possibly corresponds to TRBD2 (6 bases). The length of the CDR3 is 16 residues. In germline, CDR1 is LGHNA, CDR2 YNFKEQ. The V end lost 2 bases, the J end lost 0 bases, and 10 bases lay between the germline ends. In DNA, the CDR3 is TGTGCCAGCAGCCAAAGGCGGGGCGCGAACACCGGGGAGCTGTTTTTT. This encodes CASSQRRGANTGELFF.

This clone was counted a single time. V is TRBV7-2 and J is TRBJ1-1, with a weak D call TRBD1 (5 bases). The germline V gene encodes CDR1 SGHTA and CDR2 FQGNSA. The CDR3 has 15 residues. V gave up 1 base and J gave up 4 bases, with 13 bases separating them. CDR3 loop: CASSLDNTGGTEAFF. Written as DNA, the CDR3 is TGTGCCAGCAGCTTAGATAACACCGGGGGCACTGAAGCTTTCTTT.

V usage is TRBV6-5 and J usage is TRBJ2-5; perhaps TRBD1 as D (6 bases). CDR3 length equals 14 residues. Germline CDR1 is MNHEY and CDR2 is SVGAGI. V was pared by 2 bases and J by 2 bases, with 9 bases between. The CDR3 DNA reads TGTGCCAGCAGTTACGGGGGCGAACAAGAGACCCAGTACTTC. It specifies CASSYGGEQETQYF.

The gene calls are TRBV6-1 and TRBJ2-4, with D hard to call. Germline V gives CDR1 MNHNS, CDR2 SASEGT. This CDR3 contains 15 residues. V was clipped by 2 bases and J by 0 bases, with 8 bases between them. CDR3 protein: CASSERLVAKNIQYF. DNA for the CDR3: TGTGCCAGCAGTGAAAGGCTCGTAGCCAAAAACATTCAGTACTTC.

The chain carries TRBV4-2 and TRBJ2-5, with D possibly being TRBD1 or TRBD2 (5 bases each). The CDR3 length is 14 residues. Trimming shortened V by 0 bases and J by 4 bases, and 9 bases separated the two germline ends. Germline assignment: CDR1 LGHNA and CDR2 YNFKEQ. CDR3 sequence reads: CASSQDLGTETQYF. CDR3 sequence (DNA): TGTGCCAGCAGCCAAGATCTAGGGACAGAGACCCAGTACTTC.

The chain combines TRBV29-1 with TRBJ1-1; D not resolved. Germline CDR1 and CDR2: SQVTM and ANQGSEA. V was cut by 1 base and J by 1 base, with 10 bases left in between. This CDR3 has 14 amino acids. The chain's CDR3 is CSVEVSWQNTEAFF. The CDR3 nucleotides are TGCAGCGTTGAAGTGTCTTGGCAGAACACTGAAGCTTTCTTT.

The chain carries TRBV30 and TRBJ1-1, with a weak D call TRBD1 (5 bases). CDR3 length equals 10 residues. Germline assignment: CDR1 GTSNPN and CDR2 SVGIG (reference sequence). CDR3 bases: TGTGCTGGAGGGGACACTGAAGCTTTCTTT. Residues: CAGGDTEAFF.

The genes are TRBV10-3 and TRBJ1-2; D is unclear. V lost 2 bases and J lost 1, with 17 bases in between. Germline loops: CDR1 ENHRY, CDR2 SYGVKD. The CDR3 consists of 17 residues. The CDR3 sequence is CAISELSGWRNNYGYTF. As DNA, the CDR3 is TGTGCCATCAGTGAGCTTAGTGGGTGGCGGAATAACTATGGCTACACCTTC.

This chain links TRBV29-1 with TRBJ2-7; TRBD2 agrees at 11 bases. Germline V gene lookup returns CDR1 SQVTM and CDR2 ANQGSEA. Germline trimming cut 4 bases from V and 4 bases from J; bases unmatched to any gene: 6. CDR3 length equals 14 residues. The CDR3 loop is CSVVWTSGLYEQYF. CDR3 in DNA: TGCAGCGTTGTATGGACTAGCGGGCTATACGAGCAGTACTTC.

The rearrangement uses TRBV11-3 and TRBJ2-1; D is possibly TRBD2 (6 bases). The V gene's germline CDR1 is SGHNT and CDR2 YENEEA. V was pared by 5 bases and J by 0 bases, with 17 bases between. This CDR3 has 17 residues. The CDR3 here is CASSLSTGVSSYNEQFF. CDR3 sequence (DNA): TGTGCCAGCAGCCTCTCGACGGGGGTGAGCTCCTACAATGAGCAGTTCTTC.

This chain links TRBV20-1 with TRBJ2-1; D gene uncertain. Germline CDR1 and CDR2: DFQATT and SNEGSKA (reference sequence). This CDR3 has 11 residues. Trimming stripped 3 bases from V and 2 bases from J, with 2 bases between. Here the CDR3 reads CSASPYNEQFF. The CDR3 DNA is TGCAGTGCTAGCCCCTACAATGAGCAGTTCTTC.

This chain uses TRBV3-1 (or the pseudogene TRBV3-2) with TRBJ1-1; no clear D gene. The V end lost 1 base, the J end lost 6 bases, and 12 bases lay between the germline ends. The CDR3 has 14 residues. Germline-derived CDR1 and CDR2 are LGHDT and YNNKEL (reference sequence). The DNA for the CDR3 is TGTGCCAGCAGCCAAGGCGCAGGCGAGCCTGAAGCTTTCTTT. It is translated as CASSQGAGEPEAFF.

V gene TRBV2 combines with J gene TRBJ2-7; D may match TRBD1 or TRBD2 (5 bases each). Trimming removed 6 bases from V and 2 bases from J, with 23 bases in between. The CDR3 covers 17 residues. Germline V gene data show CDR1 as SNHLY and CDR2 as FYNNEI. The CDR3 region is CASRVGQGASEAYEQYF. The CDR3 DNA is TGTGCCAGCAGGGTAGGCCAGGGTGCATCGGAGGCCTACGAGCAGTACTTC.

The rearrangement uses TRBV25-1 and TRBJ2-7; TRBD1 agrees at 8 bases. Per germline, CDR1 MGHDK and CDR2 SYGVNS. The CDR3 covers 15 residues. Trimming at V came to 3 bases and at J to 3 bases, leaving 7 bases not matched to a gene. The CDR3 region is CASSDSIRGLYEQYF. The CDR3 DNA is TGTGCCAGCAGTGATTCCATCAGGGGGCTCTACGAGCAGTACTTC.

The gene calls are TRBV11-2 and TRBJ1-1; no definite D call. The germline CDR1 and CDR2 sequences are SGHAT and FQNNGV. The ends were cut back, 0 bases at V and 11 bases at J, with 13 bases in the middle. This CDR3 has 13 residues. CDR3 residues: CASSLDRTELAFF. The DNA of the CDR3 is TGTGCCAGCAGCTTAGATCGAACTGAACTGGCTTTCTTT.

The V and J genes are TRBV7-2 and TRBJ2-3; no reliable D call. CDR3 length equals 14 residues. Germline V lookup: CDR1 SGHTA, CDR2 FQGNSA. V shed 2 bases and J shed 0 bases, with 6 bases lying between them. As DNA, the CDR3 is TGTGCCAGCAGCTTACGGGCCAGCACAGATACGCAGTATTTT. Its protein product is CASSLRASTDTQYF.